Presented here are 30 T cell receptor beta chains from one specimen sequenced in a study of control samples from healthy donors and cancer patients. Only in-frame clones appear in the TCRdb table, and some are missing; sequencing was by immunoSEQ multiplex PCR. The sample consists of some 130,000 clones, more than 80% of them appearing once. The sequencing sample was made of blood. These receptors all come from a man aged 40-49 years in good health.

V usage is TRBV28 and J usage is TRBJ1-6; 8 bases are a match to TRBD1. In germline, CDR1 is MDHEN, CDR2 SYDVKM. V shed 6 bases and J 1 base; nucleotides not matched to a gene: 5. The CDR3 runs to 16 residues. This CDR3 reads CASSRQGLSYNSPLHF. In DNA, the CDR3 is TGTGCCAGCAGCCGACAGGGGTTATCCTATAATTCACCCCTCCACTTT. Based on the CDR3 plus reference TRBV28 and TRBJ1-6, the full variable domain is DVKVTQSSRYLVKRTGEKVFLECVQDMDHENMFWYRQDPGLGLRLIYFSYDVKMKEKGDIPEGYSVSREKKERFSLILESASTNQTSMYLCASSRQGLSYNSPLHFGNGTRLTVT.

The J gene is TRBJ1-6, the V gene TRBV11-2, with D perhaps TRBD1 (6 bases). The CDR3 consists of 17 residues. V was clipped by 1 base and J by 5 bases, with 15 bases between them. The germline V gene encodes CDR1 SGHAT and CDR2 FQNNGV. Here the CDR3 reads CASSLVAGGTNNSPLHF. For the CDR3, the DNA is TGTGCCAGCAGCTTAGTAGCTGGTGGGACAAATAATTCACCCCTCCACTTT.

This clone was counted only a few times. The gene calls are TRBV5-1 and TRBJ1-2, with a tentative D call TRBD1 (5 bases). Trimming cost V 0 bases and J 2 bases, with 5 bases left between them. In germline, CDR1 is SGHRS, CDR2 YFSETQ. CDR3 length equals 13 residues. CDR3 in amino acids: CASSLGQNYGYTF. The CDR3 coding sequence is TGCGCCAGCAGCTTGGGACAGAACTATGGCTACACCTTC.

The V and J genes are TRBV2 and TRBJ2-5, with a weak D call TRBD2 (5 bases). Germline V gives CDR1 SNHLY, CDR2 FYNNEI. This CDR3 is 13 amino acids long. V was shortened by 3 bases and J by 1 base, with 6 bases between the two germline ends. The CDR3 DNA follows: TGTGCCAGCAGTGATCGGGGCCAAGAGACCCAGTACTTC. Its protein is CASSDRGQETQYF. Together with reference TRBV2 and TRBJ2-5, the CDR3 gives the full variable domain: EPEVTQTPSHQVTQMGQEVILRCVPISNHLYFYWYRQILGQKVEFLVSFYNNEISEKSEIFDDQFSVERPDGSNFTLKIRSTKLEDSAMYFCASSDRGQETQYFGPGTRLLVL.

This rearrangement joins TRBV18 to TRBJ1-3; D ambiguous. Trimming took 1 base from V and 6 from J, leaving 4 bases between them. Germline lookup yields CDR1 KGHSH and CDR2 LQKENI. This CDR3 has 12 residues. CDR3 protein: CASSPQENTIYF. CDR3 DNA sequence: TGTGCCAGCTCACCACAGGAAAACACCATATATTTT.

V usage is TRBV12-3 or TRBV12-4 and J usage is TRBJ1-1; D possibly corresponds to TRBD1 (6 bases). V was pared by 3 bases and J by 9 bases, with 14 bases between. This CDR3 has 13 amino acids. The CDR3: CASSFVGGRKAFF. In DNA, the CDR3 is TGTGCCAGCAGTTTTGTGGGGGGGCGGAAAGCTTTCTTT.

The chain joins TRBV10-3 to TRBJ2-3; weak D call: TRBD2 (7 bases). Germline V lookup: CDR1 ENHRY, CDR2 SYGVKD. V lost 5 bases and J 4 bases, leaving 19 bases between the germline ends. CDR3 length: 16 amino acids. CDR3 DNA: TGTGCCATCAGTTCAATTAGGGGGGGGGCCTCAGATACGCAGTATTTT. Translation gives CAISSIRGGASDTQYF.

For the CDR3, the DNA is TGTGCCAGCTCACCATTGCAGGACAGGGCTAATTCACCCCTCCACTTT. It yields the protein CASSPLQDRANSPLHF. V gene TRBV18 combines with J gene TRBJ1-6; 8 bases match TRBD1. The CDR3 length is 16 residues. Germline trimming cut 2 bases from V and 6 bases from J; bases unmatched to any gene: 6. Germline loops: CDR1 KGHSH, CDR2 LQKENI.

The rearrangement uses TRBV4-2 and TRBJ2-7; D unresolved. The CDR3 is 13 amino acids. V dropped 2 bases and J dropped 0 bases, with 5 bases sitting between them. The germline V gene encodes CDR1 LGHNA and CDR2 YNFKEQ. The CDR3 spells CASSQQSSYEQYF. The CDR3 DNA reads TGTGCCAGCAGCCAACAGAGCTCCTACGAGCAGTACTTC.

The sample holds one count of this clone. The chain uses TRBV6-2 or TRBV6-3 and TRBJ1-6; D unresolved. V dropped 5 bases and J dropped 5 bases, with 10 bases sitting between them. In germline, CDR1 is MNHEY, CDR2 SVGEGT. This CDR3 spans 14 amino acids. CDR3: CASSEIRNNSPLHF. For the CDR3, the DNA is TGTGCCAGCAGTGAGATAAGGAATAATTCACCCCTCCACTTT.

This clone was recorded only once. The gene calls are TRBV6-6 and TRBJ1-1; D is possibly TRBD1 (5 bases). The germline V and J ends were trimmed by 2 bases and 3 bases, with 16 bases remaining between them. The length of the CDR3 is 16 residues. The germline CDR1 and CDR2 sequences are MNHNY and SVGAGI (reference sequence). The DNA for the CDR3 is TGTGCCAGCAGTTACGCCCCAGGGTCGTGGGACACTGAAGCTTTCTTT. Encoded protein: CASSYAPGSWDTEAFF.

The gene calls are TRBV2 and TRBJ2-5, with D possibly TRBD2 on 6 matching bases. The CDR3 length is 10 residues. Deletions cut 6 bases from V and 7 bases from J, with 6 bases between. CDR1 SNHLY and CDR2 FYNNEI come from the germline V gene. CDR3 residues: CASREGTQYF. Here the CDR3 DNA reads TGTGCCAGCAGGGAGGGGACCCAGTACTTC.

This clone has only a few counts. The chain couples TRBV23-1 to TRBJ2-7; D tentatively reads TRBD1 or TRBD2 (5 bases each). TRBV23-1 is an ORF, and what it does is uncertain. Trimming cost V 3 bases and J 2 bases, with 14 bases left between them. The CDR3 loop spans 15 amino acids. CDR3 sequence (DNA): TGCGCCAGCAGTCACCCCGGGACGGACACCTACGAGCAGTACTTC. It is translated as CASSHPGTDTYEQYF.

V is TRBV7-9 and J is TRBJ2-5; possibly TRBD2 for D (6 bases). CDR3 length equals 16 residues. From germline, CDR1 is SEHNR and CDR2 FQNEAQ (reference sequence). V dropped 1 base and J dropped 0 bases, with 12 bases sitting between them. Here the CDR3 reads CASSLVREIYQETQYF. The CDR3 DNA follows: TGTGCCAGCAGCTTAGTACGGGAGATATACCAAGAGACCCAGTACTTC.

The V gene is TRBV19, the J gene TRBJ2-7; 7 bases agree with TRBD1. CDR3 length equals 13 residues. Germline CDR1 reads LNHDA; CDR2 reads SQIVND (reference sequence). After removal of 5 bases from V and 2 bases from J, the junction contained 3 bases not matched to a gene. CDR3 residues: CASSRTGTYEQYF. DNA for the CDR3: TGTGCCAGTAGTCGGACAGGTACCTACGAGCAGTACTTC.

The chain's CDR3 is CASSGQGGGYTF. The CDR3 nucleotides read TGTGCCAGCAGCGGACAGGGAGGAGGCTACACCTTC. The chain carries TRBV12-3 or TRBV12-4 and TRBJ1-2; 8 nucleotides align to TRBD1. This CDR3 has 12 residues. V lost 6 bases, J lost 8 bases, and 5 bases stayed unmatched.

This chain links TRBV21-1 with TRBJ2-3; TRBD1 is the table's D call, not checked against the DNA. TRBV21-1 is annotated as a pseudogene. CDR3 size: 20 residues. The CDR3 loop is CASSRFEVPPRTGGGGPLYF. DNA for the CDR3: TGTGCCAGCAGCAGATTCGAAGTCCCCCCCCGGACAGGGGGTGGAGGGCCCTTGTATTTT.

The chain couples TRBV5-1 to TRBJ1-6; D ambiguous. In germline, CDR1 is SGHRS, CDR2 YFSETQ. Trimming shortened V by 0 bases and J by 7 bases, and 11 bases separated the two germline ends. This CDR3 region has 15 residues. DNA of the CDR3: TGCGCCAGCAGCTTGGGAGAGGGCCCCAATTCACCCCTCCACTTT. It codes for CASSLGEGPNSPLHF. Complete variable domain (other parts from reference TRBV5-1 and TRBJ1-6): KAGVTQTPRYLIKTRGQQVTLSCSPISGHRSVSWYQQTPGQGLQFLFEYFSETQRNKGNFPGRFSGRQFSNSRSEMNVSTLELGDSALYLCASSLGEGPNSPLHFGNGTRLTVT.

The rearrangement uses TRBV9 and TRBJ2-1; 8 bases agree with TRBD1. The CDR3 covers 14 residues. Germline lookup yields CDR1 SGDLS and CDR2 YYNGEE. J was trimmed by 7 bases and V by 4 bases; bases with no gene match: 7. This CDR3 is CASSRGQAANEQFF. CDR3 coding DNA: TGTGCCAGCAGCAGGGGACAGGCAGCGAATGAGCAGTTCTTC.

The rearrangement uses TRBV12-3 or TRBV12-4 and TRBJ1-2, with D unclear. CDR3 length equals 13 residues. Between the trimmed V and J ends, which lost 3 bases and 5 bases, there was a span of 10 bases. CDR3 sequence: CASSFGQLYGYTF. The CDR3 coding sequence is TGTGCCAGCAGTTTTGGGCAGCTGTATGGCTACACCTTC.

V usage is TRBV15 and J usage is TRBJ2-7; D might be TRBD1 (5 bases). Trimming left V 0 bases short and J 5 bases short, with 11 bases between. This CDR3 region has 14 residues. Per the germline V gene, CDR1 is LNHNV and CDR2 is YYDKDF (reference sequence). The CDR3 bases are TGTGCCACCAGCAGAGAAGGGGCGCATGACGAGCAGTACTTC. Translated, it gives CATSREGAHDEQYF.

The CDR3 loop reads CASSGGQGSNQPQHF. The CDR3 DNA reads as TGTGCCAGCAGCGGCGGACAGGGGAGCAATCAGCCCCAGCATTTT. V usage is TRBV2 and J usage is TRBJ1-5; TRBD1 matches 9 bases. The CDR3 extends over 15 amino acids. CDR1 is SNHLY, CDR2 FYNNEI, per germline. V lost 6 bases and J lost 1; bases outside the gene matches: 4.

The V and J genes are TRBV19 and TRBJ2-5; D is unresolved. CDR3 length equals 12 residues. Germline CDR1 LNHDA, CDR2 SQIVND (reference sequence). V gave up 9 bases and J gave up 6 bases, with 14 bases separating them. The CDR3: CARREKGKTQYF. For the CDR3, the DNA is TGTGCCAGGAGAGAGAAGGGAAAGACCCAGTACTTC.

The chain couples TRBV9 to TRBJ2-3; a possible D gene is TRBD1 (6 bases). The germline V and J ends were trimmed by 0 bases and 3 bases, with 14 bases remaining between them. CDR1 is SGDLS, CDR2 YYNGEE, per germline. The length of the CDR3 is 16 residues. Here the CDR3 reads CASSVGFQGRTDTQYF. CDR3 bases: TGTGCCAGCAGCGTAGGGTTCCAGGGGCGGACAGATACGCAGTATTTT.

CDR3 DNA: TGCGCCAGCAGTTTTGGGGGGGTGCGTTCACCCCTCCACTTT. Its protein product is CASSFGGVRSPLHF. The chain links TRBV10-2 to TRBJ1-6, with D tentatively TRBD1 (5 bases). Germline V gene sequence: CDR1 WSHSY, CDR2 SAAADI. The V gene lost 5 bases and the J gene lost 9 bases, with 14 bases spanning the gap. The CDR3 sequence is 14 residues long.

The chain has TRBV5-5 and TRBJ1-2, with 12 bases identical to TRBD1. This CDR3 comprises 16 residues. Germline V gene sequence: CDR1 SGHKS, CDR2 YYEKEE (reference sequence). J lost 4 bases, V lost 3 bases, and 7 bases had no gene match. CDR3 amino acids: CASSSGTGGQTYGYTF. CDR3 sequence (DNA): TGTGCCAGCAGCTCCGGGACAGGGGGCCAAACCTATGGCTACACCTTC.

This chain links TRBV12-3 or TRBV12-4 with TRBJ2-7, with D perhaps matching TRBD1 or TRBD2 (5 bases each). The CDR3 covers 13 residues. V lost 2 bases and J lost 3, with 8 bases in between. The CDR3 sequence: CASSLRDGYEQYF. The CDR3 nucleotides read TGTGCCAGCAGTTTACGGGACGGCTACGAGCAGTACTTC.

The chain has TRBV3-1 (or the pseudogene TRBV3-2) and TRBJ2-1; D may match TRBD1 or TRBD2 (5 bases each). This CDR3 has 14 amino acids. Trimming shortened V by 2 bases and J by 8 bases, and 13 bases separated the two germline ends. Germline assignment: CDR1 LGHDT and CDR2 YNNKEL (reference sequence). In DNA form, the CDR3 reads TGTGCCAGCAGCCAAAACGCAGGGAGCCATGAGCAGTTCTTC. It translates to CASSQNAGSHEQFF.

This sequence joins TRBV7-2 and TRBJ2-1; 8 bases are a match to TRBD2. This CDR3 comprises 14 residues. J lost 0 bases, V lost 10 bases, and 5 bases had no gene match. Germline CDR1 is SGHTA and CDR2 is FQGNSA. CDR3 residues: CAIRGGSSYNEQFF. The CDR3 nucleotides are TGTGCCATCCGCGGGGGGAGCTCCTACAATGAGCAGTTCTTC.

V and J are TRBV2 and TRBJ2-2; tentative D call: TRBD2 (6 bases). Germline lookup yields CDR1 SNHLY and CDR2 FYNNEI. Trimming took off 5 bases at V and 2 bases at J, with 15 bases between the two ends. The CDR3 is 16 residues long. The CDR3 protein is CASSPSRGTNTGELFF. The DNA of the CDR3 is TGTGCCAGCAGTCCAAGCCGGGGGACCAACACCGGGGAGCTGTTTTTT. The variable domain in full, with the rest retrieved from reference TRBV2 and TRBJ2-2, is EPEVTQTPSHQVTQMGQEVILRCVPISNHLYFYWYRQILGQKVEFLVSFYNNEISEKSEIFDDQFSVERPDGSNFTLKIRSTKLEDSAMYFCASSPSRGTNTGELFFGEGSRLTVL.